This T cell receptor (beta chain) emerged from a study of beta chain features in type 1 diabetes. It was via CD45RO/CCR7/CD25/CD127/CD95/CD27 that CD4+ naive, central memory, regulatory and stem cell-like memory cells were sorted. The authors obtained over 95% purity in all sorted populations. Expressed TCRB transcripts were sequenced, since all the RNA that had been isolated was reverse transcribed. Data came from immunoSEQ multiplex PCR; TCRdb stores just in-frame clones and leaves some out. Of a few hundred thousand clones listed, 11% to 15% are singletons. With 0 bases removed from V and 0 bases from J, the gap between germline ends came to 9 bases. The CDR3 has 15 amino acids. Germline CDR1 is SEHNR and CDR2 is FQNEAQ (reference sequence).

This receptor was taken from a man younger than 45 in good health. The chain joins TRBV7-9 to TRBJ2-7, with D unclear. Sequenced sample: naive CD4+ T cells from blood. The CDR3 DNA reads TGTGCCAGCAGCTTAGCGGCAGAGAGCTCCTACGAGCAGTACGTC. This encodes CASSLAAESSYEQYV.